Each of the 20 T cell receptor beta chains below was sequenced from the same sample in a study of blood T cell repertoires in COVID-19. The protocol was immunoSEQ multiplex PCR, while the TCRdb copy is restricted to in-frame clones and leaves out a portion. The sample lists about 90,000 clones, over 60% occurring once. The sequencing sample was made of peripheral blood. The receptors shown here come from a man in his 70s with acute or convalescent COVID-19.

The chain couples TRBV7-8 to TRBJ2-3; 9 positions agree with TRBD1. This CDR3 is built from 16 residues. The J segment lost 0 bases and the V segment lost 4 bases, leaving 5 bases of the junction unmatched. Germline assignment: CDR1 SGHVS and CDR2 FQNEAQ. The CDR3 DNA is TGTGCCAGCAGCTCCGGGACAGGGTCTAGCACAGATACGCAGTATTTT. As protein: CASSSGTGSSTDTQYF.

The chain has TRBV3-1 (or the pseudogene TRBV3-2) and TRBJ2-5; TRBD1 might be the D (6 bases). V gave up 4 bases and J gave up 3 bases, with 9 bases separating them. The CDR3 is made up of 13 amino acids. CDR1 LGHDT and CDR2 YNNKEL come from the germline V gene (reference sequence). CDR3 protein: CASSPRTEETQYF. As DNA, the CDR3 is TGTGCCAGCAGCCCTCGGACAGAAGAGACCCAGTACTTC.

This sequence joins TRBV15 and TRBJ1-5, with 9 nucleotides matching TRBD1. V lost 2 bases, J lost 4 bases, and 6 bases stayed unmatched. CDR1 and CDR2 from the germline V gene are LNHNV and YYDKDF (reference sequence). The CDR3 has 16 amino acids. CDR3: CATSRLQGAGNQPQHF. The CDR3 DNA reads TGTGCCACCAGCAGATTACAGGGGGCGGGTAATCAGCCCCAGCATTTT. Full variable domain (outside the CDR3, taken from reference TRBV15 and TRBJ1-5): DAMVIQNPRYQVTQFGKPVTLSCSQTLNHNVMYWYQQKSSQAPKLLFHYYDKDFNNEADTPDNFQSRRPNTSFCFLDIRSPGLGDTAMYLCATSRLQGAGNQPQHFGDGTRLSIL.

This chain links TRBV18 with TRBJ1-2; unclear D gene. CDR1 is KGHSH and CDR2 is LQKENI in the germline V gene. CDR3 length equals 14 residues. V was shortened by 4 bases and J by 2 bases, with 11 bases between the two germline ends. The CDR3 is CASSLTQENYGYTF. CDR3 coding DNA: TGTGCCAGCTCACTAACGCAGGAAAACTATGGCTACACCTTC.

The rearrangement joins TRBV10-3 to TRBJ1-1, with D unresolved. This CDR3 has 13 residues. V was cut by 5 bases and J by 6 bases, with 13 bases left in between. The germline V gene encodes CDR1 ENHRY and CDR2 SYGVKD. DNA of the CDR3: TGTGCCATCAGTCCCACCGGCGCGGCTGAAGCTTTCTTT. The encoded protein is CAISPTGAAEAFF.

This clone was recorded only once. V gene TRBV29-1 combines with J gene TRBJ1-1; 8 bases agree with TRBD1. Germline values: CDR1 SQVTM, CDR2 ANQGSEA. The ends lost 5 bases at V and 0 bases at J; junction bases unmatched: 2. The CDR3 has 13 residues. In DNA, the CDR3 is TGCAGCGTTTACAGGGGGATGAACACTGAAGCTTTCTTT. It translates to CSVYRGMNTEAFF.

This clone was counted between two and nine times. The V call is TRBV5-1, the J call TRBJ2-5; possible D gene TRBD2, 5 bases. Trimming left V 4 bases short and J 4 bases short, with 11 bases between. This CDR3 has 13 residues. The germline V gene has CDR1 SGHRS and CDR2 YFSETQ. In nucleotides, the CDR3 is TGCGCCAGCAGCGACCCCCGGGGAGAGACCCAGTACTTC. Encoded protein: CASSDPRGETQYF.

The chain carries TRBV6-5 and TRBJ1-2, with 10 bases aligning to TRBD1. Germline V gives CDR1 MNHEY, CDR2 SVGAGI. V dropped 8 bases and J dropped 2; count of bases not matched to a gene: 5. The CDR3 runs 14 residues. CDR3 sequence (DNA): TGTGCCAGCGGGTGGACAGGGGGAAACTATGGCTACACCTTC. Translated, it gives CASGWTGGNYGYTF.

This clone was counted once. V is TRBV9 and J is TRBJ2-3; TRBD2 might be the D (6 bases). The CDR3 is made up of 15 amino acids. Germline CDR1 reads SGDLS; CDR2 reads YYNGEE. The V and J ends lost 7 bases and 2 bases respectively, with 17 bases between them. CDR3 nucleotides: TGTGCCAGCGGACGAGCGGGCGGCTACACAGATACGCAGTATTTT. As protein: CASGRAGGYTDTQYF. Using reference TRBV9 and TRBJ2-3 for the parts outside the CDR3, the full variable domain is DSGVTQTPKHLITATGQRVTLRCSPRSGDLSVYWYQQSLDQGLQFLIQYYNGEERAKGNILERFSAQQFPDLHSELNLSSLELGDSALYFCASGRAGGYTDTQYFGPGTRLTVL.

CDR3 coding DNA: TGTGCTAGTGCCTCGACGACAGTTTCCTCTGGAAACACCATATATTTT. Amino acids: CASASTTVSSGNTIYF. The chain is built from TRBV12-5 and TRBJ1-3; tentatively, D is TRBD1 (5 bases). In germline, CDR1 is LGHNT, CDR2 FRNRAP. CDR3 size: 16 residues. Trimming shortened V by 7 bases and J by 0 bases, and 16 bases separated the two germline ends.

The chain uses TRBV6-5 and TRBJ2-2; TRBD1 is a possible D gene (6 bases). The length of the CDR3 is 15 residues. CDR1 MNHEY and CDR2 SVGAGI come from the germline V gene. V was shortened by 4 bases and J by 6 bases, with 15 bases between the two germline ends. This CDR3 is CASSSLRGTAGELFF. The CDR3 nucleotides read TGTGCCAGCAGTTCACTCAGGGGAACGGCCGGGGAGCTGTTTTTT.

This rearrangement joins TRBV5-1 to TRBJ2-1; 7 positions agree with TRBD1. With V trimmed by 3 bases and J by 7 bases, 10 bases remained unmatched. Germline CDR1 and CDR2: SGHRS and YFSETQ. The length of the CDR3 is 15 residues. The CDR3 sequence is CASSSRQGLWNEQFF. Written as DNA, the CDR3 is TGCGCCAGCAGCTCGCGACAGGGCTTGTGGAATGAGCAGTTCTTC.

This rearrangement joins TRBV11-2 to TRBJ2-5; TRBD2 matches 8 bases. This CDR3 contains 15 residues. The germline V gene encodes CDR1 SGHAT and CDR2 FQNNGV. The J segment lost 5 bases and the V segment lost 5 bases, leaving 10 bases of the junction unmatched. The CDR3 DNA follows: TGTGCCAGCAGCCCGTTCTGGACTAGCTCCGAGACCCAGTACTTC. This encodes CASSPFWTSSETQYF.

V is TRBV6-5 and J is TRBJ2-7; D remains unclear. The CDR3 extends over 12 amino acids. Germline-derived CDR1 and CDR2 are MNHEY and SVGAGI. V lost 8 bases and J 2 bases, leaving 10 bases between the germline ends. The CDR3 sequence: CASVTFPYEQYF. The CDR3 nucleotides read TGTGCCAGCGTGACTTTCCCCTACGAGCAGTACTTC.

This clone appeared once. V and J are TRBV7-8 and TRBJ2-1; 12 bases line up with TRBD1. There are 15 residues in the CDR3. The junction had 6 bases not matched to a gene; V was cut back by 5 bases and J by 7 bases. CDR1 SGHVS and CDR2 FQNEAQ come from the germline V gene. CDR3 amino acids: CASSLGQGAKNEQFF. CDR3 sequence (DNA): TGTGCCAGCAGCCTGGGACAGGGGGCAAAGAATGAGCAGTTCTTC. The whole variable domain, remainder taken from reference TRBV7-8 and TRBJ2-1, is GAGVSQSPRYKVAKRGQDVALRCDPISGHVSLFWYQQALGQGPEFLTYFQNEAQLDKSGLPSDRFFAERPEGSVSTLKIQRTQQEDSAVYLCASSLGQGAKNEQFFGPGTRLTVL.

The chain combines TRBV10-2 with TRBJ2-1; TRBD1 might be the D (8 bases). The CDR3 sequence is 17 residues long. In germline, CDR1 is WSHSY, CDR2 SAAADI. Trimming took off 6 bases at V and 0 bases at J, with 18 bases between the two ends. The CDR3 is CASRKGTGGSSYNEQFF. In DNA, the CDR3 is TGCGCCAGCAGGAAAGGGACAGGCGGGAGCTCCTACAATGAGCAGTTCTTC.

This chain links TRBV9 with TRBJ2-7; TRBD2 matches 12 bases. Germline assignment: CDR1 SGDLS and CDR2 YYNGEE. The CDR3 is 14 amino acids. Losses at the gene ends were 0 bases for V and 6 bases for J; bases not matched to a gene: 1. This CDR3 reads CASSVVLAGGEQYF. The CDR3 nucleotides are TGTGCCAGCAGCGTAGTACTAGCGGGAGGCGAGCAGTACTTC.

V is TRBV27 and J is TRBJ1-3; perhaps TRBD1 as D (5 bases). The CDR3 loop spans 14 amino acids. Trimming stripped 3 bases from V and 2 bases from J, with 8 bases between. Per germline, CDR1 MNHEY and CDR2 SMNVEV (reference sequence). In nucleotides, the CDR3 is TGTGCCAGCAGTTTGCGGACACCTGGAAACACCATATATTTT. Protein: CASSLRTPGNTIYF.

This clone is labeled medium-sized. CDR3 amino acids: CASSLKGSNTEAFF. CDR3 coding DNA: TGTGCCAGCAGTTTAAAAGGGAGTAACACTGAAGCTTTCTTT. V is TRBV28 and J is TRBJ1-1, with no clear D. Between the trimmed V and J ends, which lost 2 bases and 2 bases, there was a span of 9 bases. The CDR3 loop spans 14 amino acids. In germline, CDR1 is MDHEN, CDR2 SYDVKM.

This sequence joins TRBV7-3 and TRBJ2-7; weak D call: TRBD1 (6 bases). The CDR3 runs 14 residues. From germline, CDR1 is SGHTA and CDR2 FQGTGA. Trimming shortened V by 4 bases and J by 4 bases, and 14 bases separated the two germline ends. The CDR3 spells CASSSRGQTYEQYV. The CDR3 bases are TGTGCCAGCAGCTCGCGAGGACAGACTTACGAGCAGTACGTC.